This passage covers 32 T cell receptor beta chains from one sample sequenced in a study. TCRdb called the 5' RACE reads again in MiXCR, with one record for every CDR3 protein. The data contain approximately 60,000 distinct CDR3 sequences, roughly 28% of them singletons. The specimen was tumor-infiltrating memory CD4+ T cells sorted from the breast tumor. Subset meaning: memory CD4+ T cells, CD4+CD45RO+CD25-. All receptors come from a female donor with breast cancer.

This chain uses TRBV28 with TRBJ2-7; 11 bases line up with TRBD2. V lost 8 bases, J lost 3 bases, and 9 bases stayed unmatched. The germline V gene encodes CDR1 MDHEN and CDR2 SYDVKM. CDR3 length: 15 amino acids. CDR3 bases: TGTGCCAGCGTTACTACCGGGACTAGCGGCTACGAGCAGTACTTC. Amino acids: CASVTTGTSGYEQYF. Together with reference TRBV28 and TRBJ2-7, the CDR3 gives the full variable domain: DVKVTQSSRYLVKRTGEKVFLECVQDMDHENMFWYRQDPGLGLRLIYFSYDVKMKEKGDIPEGYSVSREKKERFSLILESASTNQTSMYLCASVTTGTSGYEQYFGPGTRLTVT.

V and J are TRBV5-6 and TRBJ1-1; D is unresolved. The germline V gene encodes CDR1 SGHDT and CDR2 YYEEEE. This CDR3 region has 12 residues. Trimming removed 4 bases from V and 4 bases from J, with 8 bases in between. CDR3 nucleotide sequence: TGTGCCAGCAGCAGGTTTGGCACTGAAGCTTTCTTT. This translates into CASSRFGTEAFF.

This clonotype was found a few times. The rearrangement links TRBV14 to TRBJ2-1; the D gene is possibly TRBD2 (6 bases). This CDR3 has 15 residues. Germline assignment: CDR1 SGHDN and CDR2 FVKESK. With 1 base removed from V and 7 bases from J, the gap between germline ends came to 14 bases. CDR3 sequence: CASSQGRDGQNEQFF. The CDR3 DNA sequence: TGTGCCAGCAGCCAAGGGAGGGATGGTCAGAATGAGCAGTTCTTC. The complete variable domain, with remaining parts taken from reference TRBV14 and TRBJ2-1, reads EAGVTQFPSHSVIEKGQTVTLRCDPISGHDNLYWYRRVMGKEIKFLLHFVKESKQDESGMPNNRFLAERTGGTYSTLKVQPAELEDSGVYFCASSQGRDGQNEQFFGPGTRLTVL.

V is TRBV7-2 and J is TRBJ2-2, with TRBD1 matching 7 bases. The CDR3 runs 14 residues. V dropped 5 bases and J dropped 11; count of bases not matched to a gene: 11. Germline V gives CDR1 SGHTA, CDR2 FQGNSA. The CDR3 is CASSGGQASRELFF. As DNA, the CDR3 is TGTGCCAGCAGCGGTGGACAGGCGTCCAGAGAGCTGTTTTTT.

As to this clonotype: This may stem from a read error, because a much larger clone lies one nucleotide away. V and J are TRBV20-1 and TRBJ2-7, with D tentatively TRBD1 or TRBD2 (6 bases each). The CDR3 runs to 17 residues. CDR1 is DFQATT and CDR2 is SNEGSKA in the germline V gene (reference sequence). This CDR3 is CSARDQKRGDDSYEQHF. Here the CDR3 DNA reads TGCAGTGCTAGAGATCAGAAGAGGGGGGACGACTCCTACGAGCAGCACTTC.

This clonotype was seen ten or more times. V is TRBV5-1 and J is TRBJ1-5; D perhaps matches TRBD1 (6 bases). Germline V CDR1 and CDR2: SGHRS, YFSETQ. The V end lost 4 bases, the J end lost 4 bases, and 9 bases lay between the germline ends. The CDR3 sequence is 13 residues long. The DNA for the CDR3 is TGCGCCAGCAGCCCCGGACAGAATCAGCCCCAGCATTTT. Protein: CASSPGQNQPQHF.

CDR3 nucleotide sequence: TGTGCCAGCAGCTTAAATCCCGATGGCTACACCTTC. As protein: CASSLNPDGYTF. The chain has TRBV7-9 and TRBJ1-2; D remains unclear. The CDR3 loop spans 12 amino acids. Germline V lookup: CDR1 SEHNR, CDR2 FQNEAQ (reference sequence). Trimming removed 2 bases at V and 6 bases at J, with 7 bases between. The whole variable domain, remainder taken from reference TRBV7-9 and TRBJ1-2, is DTGVSQNPRHKITKRGQNVTFRCDPISEHNRLYWYRQTLGQGPEFLTYFQNEAQLEKSRLLSDRFSAERPKGSFSTLEIQRTEQGDSAMYLCASSLNPDGYTFGSGTRLTVV.

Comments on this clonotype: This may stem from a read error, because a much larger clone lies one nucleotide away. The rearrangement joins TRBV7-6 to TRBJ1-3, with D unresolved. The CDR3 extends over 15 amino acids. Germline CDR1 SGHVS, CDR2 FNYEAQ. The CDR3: CASGLLADSGNTIYF. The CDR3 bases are TGTGCCAGCGGCTTACTGGCCGACTCTGGAAACACCATATATTTT.

The CDR3 is CASSGLAGGPNTGELFF. CDR3 DNA: TGTGCCAGCAGTGGACTAGCGGGGGGGCCGAACACCGGGGAGCTGTTTTTT. The gene calls are TRBV6-2 or TRBV6-3 and TRBJ2-2; 15 nucleotides line up with TRBD2. Germline V lookup: CDR1 MNHEY, CDR2 SVGEGT. V was clipped by 5 bases and J by 0 bases; unmatched bases: 1. The CDR3 runs to 17 residues.

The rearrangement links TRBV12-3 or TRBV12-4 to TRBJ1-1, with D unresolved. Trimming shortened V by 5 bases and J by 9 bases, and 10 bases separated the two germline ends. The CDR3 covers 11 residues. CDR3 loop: CASSDDRKAFF. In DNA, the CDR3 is TGTGCCAGCAGTGATGACCGTAAAGCTTTCTTT.

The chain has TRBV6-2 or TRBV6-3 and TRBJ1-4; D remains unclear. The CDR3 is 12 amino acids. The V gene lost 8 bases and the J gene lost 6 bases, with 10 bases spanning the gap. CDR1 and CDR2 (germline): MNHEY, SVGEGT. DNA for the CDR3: TGTGCCAGCCAAGGAAATGATGAAAAACTGTTTTTT. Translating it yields CASQGNDEKLFF.

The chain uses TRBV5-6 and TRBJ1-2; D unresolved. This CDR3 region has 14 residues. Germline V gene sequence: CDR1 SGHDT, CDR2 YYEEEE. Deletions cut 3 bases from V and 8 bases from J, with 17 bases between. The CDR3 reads CASSSLWRAAGYTF. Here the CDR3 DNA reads TGTGCCAGCAGCTCCTTGTGGAGGGCGGCGGGCTACACCTTC.

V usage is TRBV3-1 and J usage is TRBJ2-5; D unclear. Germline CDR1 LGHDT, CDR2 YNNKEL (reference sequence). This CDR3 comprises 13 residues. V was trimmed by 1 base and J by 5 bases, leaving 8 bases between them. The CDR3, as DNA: TGTGCCAGCAGCCAAGTCCCTAGTGAGACCCAGTACTTC. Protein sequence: CASSQVPSETQYF.

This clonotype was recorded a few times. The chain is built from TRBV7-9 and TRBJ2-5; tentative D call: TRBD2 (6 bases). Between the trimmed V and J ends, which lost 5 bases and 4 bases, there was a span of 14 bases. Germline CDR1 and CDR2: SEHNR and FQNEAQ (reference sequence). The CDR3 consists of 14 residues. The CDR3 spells CASSTTGTSETQYF. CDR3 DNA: TGTGCCAGCAGCACAACCGGGACTTCAGAGACCCAGTACTTC.

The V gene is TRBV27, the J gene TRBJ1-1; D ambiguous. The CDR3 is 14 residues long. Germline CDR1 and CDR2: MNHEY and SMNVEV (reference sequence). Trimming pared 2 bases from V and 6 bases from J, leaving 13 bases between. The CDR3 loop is CASSLGGVGSEAFF. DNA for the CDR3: TGTGCCAGCAGTTTAGGAGGAGTAGGGTCTGAAGCTTTCTTT.

The CDR3 nucleotides read TGTGCCAGCAGTTACTCGAGACCAGGGGGAGGAAACACCATATATTTT. This translates into CASSYSRPGGGNTIYF. V and J are TRBV6-6 and TRBJ1-3, with TRBD1 matching over 7 bases. V shed 0 bases and J 4 bases; nucleotides not matched to a gene: 6. Germline V gene data show CDR1 as MNHNY and CDR2 as SVGAGI (reference sequence). The CDR3 is 16 amino acids.

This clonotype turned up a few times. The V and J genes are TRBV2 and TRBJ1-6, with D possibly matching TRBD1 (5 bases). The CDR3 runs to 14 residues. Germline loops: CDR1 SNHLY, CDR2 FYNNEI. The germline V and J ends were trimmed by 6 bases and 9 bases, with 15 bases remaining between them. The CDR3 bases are TGTGCCAGCAGCGCCGGGACGGAGGCTTCACCCCTCCACTTT. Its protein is CASSAGTEASPLHF.

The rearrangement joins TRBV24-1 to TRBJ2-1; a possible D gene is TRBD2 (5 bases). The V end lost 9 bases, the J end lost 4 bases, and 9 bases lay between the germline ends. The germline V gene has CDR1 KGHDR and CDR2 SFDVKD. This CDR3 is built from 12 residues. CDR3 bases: TGTGCCACCTGTGGGAGTTACAATGAGCAGTTCTTC. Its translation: CATCGSYNEQFF.

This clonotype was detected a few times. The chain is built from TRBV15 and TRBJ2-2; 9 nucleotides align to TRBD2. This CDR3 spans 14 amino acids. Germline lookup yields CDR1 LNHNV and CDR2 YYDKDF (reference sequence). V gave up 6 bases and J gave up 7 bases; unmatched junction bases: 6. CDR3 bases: TGTGCCACCAGGCTAGCGGGGCAAGACGGGGAGCTGTTTTTT. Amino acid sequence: CATRLAGQDGELFF.

CDR3 in amino acids: CASSPGLAGADTQYF. The DNA for the CDR3 is TGTGCCAGCAGCCCGGGACTAGCGGGAGCAGATACGCAGTATTTT. V gene TRBV7-3 combines with J gene TRBJ2-3, with 14 bases identical to TRBD2. J gave up 4 bases and V 5 bases, and 2 bases lay outside the gene matches. Germline assignment: CDR1 SGHTA and CDR2 FQGTGA. This CDR3 comprises 15 residues.

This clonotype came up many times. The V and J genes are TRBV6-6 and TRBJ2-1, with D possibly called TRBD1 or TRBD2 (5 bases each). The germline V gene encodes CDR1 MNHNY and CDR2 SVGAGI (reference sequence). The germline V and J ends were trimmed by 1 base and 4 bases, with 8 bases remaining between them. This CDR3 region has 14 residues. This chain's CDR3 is CASSYLGEYNEQFF. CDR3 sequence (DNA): TGTGCCAGCAGTTACTTAGGGGAGTACAATGAGCAGTTCTTC.

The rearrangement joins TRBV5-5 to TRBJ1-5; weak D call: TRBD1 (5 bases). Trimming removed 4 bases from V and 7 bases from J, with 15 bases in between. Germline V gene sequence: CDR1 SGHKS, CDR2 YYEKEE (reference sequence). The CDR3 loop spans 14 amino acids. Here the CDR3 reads CASSDGGVRQPQHF. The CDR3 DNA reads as TGTGCCAGCAGCGATGGGGGGGTTCGGCAGCCCCAGCATTTT.

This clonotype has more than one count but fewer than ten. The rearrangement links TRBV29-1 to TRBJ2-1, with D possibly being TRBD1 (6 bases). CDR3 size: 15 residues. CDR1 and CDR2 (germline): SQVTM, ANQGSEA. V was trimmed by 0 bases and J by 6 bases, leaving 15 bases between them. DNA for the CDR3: TGCAGCGTTGAAGAAGGGAGCCTCAGGGGCAATGAGCAGTTCTTC. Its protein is CSVEEGSLRGNEQFF.

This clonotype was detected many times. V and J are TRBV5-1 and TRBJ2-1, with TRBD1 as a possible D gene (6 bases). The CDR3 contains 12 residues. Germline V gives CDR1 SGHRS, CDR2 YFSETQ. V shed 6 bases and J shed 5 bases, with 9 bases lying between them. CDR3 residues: CASTQGHNEQFF. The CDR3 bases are TGCGCCAGCACCCAGGGGCACAATGAGCAGTTCTTC.

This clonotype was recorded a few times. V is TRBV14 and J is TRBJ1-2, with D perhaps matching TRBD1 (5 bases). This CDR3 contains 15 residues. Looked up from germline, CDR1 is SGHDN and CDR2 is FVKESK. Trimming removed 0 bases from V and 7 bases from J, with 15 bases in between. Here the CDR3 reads CASSQEVSGAGGYTF. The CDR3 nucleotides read TGTGCCAGCAGCCAAGAAGTTTCCGGGGCGGGTGGCTACACCTTC.

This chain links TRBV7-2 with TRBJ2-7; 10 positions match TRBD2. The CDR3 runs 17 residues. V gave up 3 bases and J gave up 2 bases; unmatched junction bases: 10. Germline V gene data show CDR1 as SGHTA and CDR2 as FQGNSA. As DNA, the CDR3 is TGTGCCAGCAGCTTGTCAAGCCTAGCGGGAGTTACCTACGAGCAGTACTTC. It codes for CASSLSSLAGVTYEQYF.

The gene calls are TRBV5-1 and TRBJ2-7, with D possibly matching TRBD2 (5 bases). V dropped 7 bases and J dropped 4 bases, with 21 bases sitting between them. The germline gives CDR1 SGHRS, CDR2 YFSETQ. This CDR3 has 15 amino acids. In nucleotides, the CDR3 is TGCGCCAGCCAGGAGGTTGGTGGGTTCTGGTACGAGCAGTACTTC. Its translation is CASQEVGGFWYEQYF.

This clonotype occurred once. The CDR3 here is CSARGSHFSNQPQHF. The CDR3 DNA reads TGCAGTGCTAGAGGGTCACATTTTAGCAATCAGCCCCAGCATTTT. The V call is TRBV20-1, the J call TRBJ1-5; D remains unclear. The CDR3 is 15 amino acids. V lost 1 base and J lost 0, with 10 bases in between. Germline CDR1 is DFQATT and CDR2 is SNEGSKA (reference sequence).

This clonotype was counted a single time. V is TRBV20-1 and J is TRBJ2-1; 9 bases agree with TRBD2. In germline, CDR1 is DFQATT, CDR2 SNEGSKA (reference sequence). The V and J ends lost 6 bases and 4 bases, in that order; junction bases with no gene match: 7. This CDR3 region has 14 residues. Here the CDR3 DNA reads TGCAGTGCGACTATAGCGGGAGAGTACAATGAGCAGTTCTTC. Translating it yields CSATIAGEYNEQFF.

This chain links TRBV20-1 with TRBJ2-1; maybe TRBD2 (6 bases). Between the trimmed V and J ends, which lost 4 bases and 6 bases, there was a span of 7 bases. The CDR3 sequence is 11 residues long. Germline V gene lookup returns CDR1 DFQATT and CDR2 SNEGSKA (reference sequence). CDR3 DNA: TGCAGTGCTACACTAGCCAATGAGCAGTTCTTC. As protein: CSATLANEQFF.

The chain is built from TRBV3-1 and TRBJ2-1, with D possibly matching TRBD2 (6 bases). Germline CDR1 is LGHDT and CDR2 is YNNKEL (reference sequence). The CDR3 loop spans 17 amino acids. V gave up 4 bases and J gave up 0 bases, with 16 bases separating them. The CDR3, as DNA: TGTGCCAGCAGCCGAGAGCTTAGCGGCAGCTCCTACAATGAGCAGTTCTTC. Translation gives CASSRELSGSSYNEQFF.

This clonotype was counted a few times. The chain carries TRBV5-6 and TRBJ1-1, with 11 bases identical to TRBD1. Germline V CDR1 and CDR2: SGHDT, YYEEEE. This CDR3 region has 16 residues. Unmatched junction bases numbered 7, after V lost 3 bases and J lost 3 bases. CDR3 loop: CASSSTGTGGYTEAFF. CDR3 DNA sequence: TGTGCCAGCAGCTCCACCGGGACAGGGGGATACACTGAAGCTTTCTTT.